This entry features one T cell receptor (beta chain) sequence. Antigen specificity is unknown. These data belong to a study of CD8+CD57+ T cells in acquired aplastic anemia. Study background: Average DNA yield from sorted CD4+ and CD8+ cells was approximately 3 ug. General study points: The CD8+ Simpson's diversity of patients and controls was not significantly different. Approximately 27 CD8+ CDR3 sequences occurred in both the patients and the controls.

Genomic DNA templated the TCR beta VDJ and CDR3 profiling. TCRdb reprocessed the reads via MiXCR and lists one record per CDR3 protein. The table lists around 170,000 distinct CDR3 sequences, roughly half of them singletons. Trimming shortened V by 4 bases and J by 0 bases, and 19 bases separated the two germline ends. The CDR3 runs 18 residues. In germline, CDR1 is SGHAT, CDR2 FQNNGV. All sequencing subjects had displayed CD8+CD57+ cell expansion on flow cytometry. Patients uniformly had severe acquired aplastic anemia. The sequencing input was sorted CD4+, CD8+, or CD8+CD57+ T cells (not recorded which) from PBMCs. The receptor's source is a human donor with aplastic anemia. The V call is TRBV11-2, the J call TRBJ1-3; no clear D gene. This CDR3 reads CASSSLTWPVFSGNTIYF. The CDR3 bases are TGTGCCAGCAGCTCCCTCACTTGGCCGGTTTTCTCTGGAAACACCATATATTTT.